This TCR beta chain comes out of a study of radiotherapy plus CTLA-4 blockade in lung cancer. In the study overall: Objective response rate was around 20%; disease control rate, approximately 30%.

Germline V gene lookup returns CDR1 SGHDN and CDR2 FVKESK. The length of the CDR3 is 15 residues. Trimming at V came to 6 bases and at J to 5 bases, leaving 6 bases not matched to a gene. TCRdb's copy holds only in-frame clones and misses some; the assay was immunoSEQ multiplex PCR. The sample consists of around 41,000 clones, roughly two thirds of them appearing once. As concerns this clone: The antigen is undetermined.

Chemo-refractory metastatic non-small-cell lung cancer patients were treated with focal radiation plus CTLA-4 blockade with ipilimumab. Study-level points and caveats: Alongside interferon-beta, early blood T cell clone dynamics were reportedly the best predictor of response. TCR clones of tumor origin grew in blood after radiotherapy plus ipilimumab.

The rearrangement uses TRBV14 and TRBJ2-1; TRBD2 agrees at 11 bases. The receptor's source is a human donor with non-small cell lung cancer who had a partial response to radiotherapy plus ipilimumab. Sequences were derived from peripheral blood, sampled from a patient treated with radiotherapy plus ipilimumab. The CDR3 reads CASSPSGGPHNEQFF. The CDR3 DNA reads as TGTGCCAGCAGTCCTAGCGGGGGGCCCCACAATGAGCAGTTCTTC.